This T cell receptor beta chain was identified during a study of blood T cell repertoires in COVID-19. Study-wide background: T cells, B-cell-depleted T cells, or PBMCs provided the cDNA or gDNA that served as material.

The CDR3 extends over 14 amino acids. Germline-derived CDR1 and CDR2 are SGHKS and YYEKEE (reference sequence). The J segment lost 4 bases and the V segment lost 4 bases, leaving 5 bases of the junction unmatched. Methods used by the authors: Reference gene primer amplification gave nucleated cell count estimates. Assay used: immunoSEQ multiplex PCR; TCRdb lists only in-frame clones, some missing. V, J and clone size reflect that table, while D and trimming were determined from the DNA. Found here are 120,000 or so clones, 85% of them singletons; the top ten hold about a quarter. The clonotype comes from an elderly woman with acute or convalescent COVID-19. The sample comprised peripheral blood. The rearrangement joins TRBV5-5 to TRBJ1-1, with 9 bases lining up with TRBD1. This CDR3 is CASSRDRVSTEAFF. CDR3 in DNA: TGTGCCAGCAGCCGGGACAGGGTGTCCACTGAAGCTTTCTTT.